This TCR beta chain emerged from a study of regulatory T cells in long-lasting Graves disease. For the study at large: For a period under 3 months, newly diagnosed Graves' patients had taken antithyroid drugs. Study findings and constraints: The study found TRBV28, TRBJ1-2 and TRBJ2-5 favored in persistent disease.

In regard to this clonotype: The antigen is undetermined.

Construction of TCR beta libraries relied on iRepertoire HTBI primers and on Arm-PCR targeting CDR3 regions. TCRdb ran MiXCR on the multiplex PCR reads and lists one entry per CDR3 protein. Of 500,000 or so distinct CDR3 sequences detected, under 20% appear once; the ten largest clones hold about 12%. Time point reported: newly diagnosed GD, antithyroid drugs for less than 3 months. PBMC RNA was the source of the TCR library. The trim removed 2 bases at V and 8 bases at J, leaving 6 bases unmatched. Germline lookup yields CDR1 SGDLS and CDR2 YYNGEE. The CDR3 consists of 13 residues. This sample was shared with a second study, whose subject was T cells in Graves' hyperthyroidism and ophthalmopathy. That work adds: Within blood appeared most thyroid clonotypes that had expanded above 0.001. A model of 13 V-J features distinguished ophthalmopathy from stable hyperthyroidism.

The source was peripheral blood mononuclear cells (PBMCs), collected at new diagnosis, from a patient treated with antithyroid drugs. This TCR was recovered from a man aged 35 to 55 with Graves disease. The chain combines TRBV9 with TRBJ1-1; the match to TRBD1 covers 7 bases. CDR3 in DNA: TGTGCCAGCAGCGTCGGGACAGCGGGAGAAGCTTTCTTT. Its protein is CASSVGTAGEAFF.